One and the same sample provided the 20 T cell receptor beta chains below, sequenced in a study of cytomegalovirus exposure and HLA in healthy donors. With 60 Vbeta and 13 Jbeta primers, the PCR was carried out. Some clones are missing from TCRdb's copy, which holds only in-frame ones; the method was immunoSEQ multiplex PCR. The sample yields roughly 140,000 clones, 82% seen once. The material sequenced was PBMCs. All receptors derive from a male donor in good health and CMV-seronegative.

The rearrangement links TRBV9 to TRBJ1-4; a possible D gene is TRBD1 (6 bases). Per the germline V gene, CDR1 is SGDLS and CDR2 is YYNGEE. The CDR3 sequence is 15 residues long. Trimming took 1 base from V and 5 from J, leaving 12 bases between them. The CDR3 here is CASSVNVQGNEKLFF. CDR3 coding DNA: TGTGCCAGCAGCGTAAACGTTCAGGGGAATGAAAAACTGTTTTTT.

This clone was detected only a few times. The CDR3 reads CASSVDYGGMELFF. In nucleotides, the CDR3 is TGTGCCAGCAGCGTAGATTACGGGGGGATGGAGCTGTTTTTT. This sequence joins TRBV9 and TRBJ2-2, with 7 nucleotides matching TRBD2. V shed 0 bases and J 10 bases; nucleotides not matched to a gene: 6. Germline CDR1 reads SGDLS; CDR2 reads YYNGEE. This CDR3 has 14 amino acids.

V is TRBV7-9 and J is TRBJ1-2; D is unresolved. V lost 0 bases and J 5 bases, leaving 10 bases between the germline ends. Germline V gene sequence: CDR1 SEHNR, CDR2 FQNEAQ (reference sequence). This CDR3 is built from 14 residues. The chain's CDR3 is CASSLASLQYGYTF. CDR3 coding DNA: TGTGCCAGCAGCTTAGCCTCCTTACAATATGGCTACACCTTC. Complete variable domain (other parts from reference TRBV7-9 and TRBJ1-2): DTGVSQNPRHKITKRGQNVTFRCDPISEHNRLYWYRQTLGQGPEFLTYFQNEAQLEKSRLLSDRFSAERPKGSFSTLEIQRTEQGDSAMYLCASSLASLQYGYTFGSGTRLTVV.

J is TRBJ1-2 and V is TRBV25-1; possibly TRBD1 for D (6 bases). CDR1 and CDR2 from the germline V gene are MGHDK and SYGVNS. The CDR3 covers 14 residues. Trimming removed 6 bases at V and 2 bases at J, with 13 bases between. CDR3 residues: CASRASGANYGYTF. The CDR3 coding sequence is TGTGCCAGCAGAGCGTCAGGGGCGAACTATGGCTACACCTTC.

This chain links TRBV2 with TRBJ1-3; no clear D. Germline V gives CDR1 SNHLY, CDR2 FYNNEI. This CDR3 spans 14 amino acids. Trimming cost V 3 bases and J 8 bases, with 14 bases left between them. The CDR3 reads CASSDVSADHTIYF. CDR3 DNA: TGTGCCAGCAGTGATGTCTCAGCGGACCACACCATATATTTT.

In this sample, this clone turned up a few times. Other DNA sequences within the sample encode an identical CDR3. The genes are TRBV7-6 and TRBJ2-5; TRBD2 matches 7 bases. Germline CDR1 reads SGHVS; CDR2 reads FNYEAQ. The CDR3 is 15 residues long. V was clipped by 0 bases and J by 3 bases; unmatched bases: 4. CDR3: CASSLARLAEETQYF. CDR3 DNA sequence: TGTGCCAGCAGCTTAGCTCGGCTAGCGGAAGAGACCCAGTACTTC.

This clone was found a few times. The rearrangement links TRBV28 to TRBJ1-5, with D tentatively TRBD1 (6 bases). This CDR3 contains 14 residues. The germline V gene has CDR1 MDHEN and CDR2 SYDVKM. V was cut by 7 bases and J by 1 base, with 11 bases left in between. The CDR3 region is CASKGGGSNQPQHF. The CDR3 DNA follows: TGTGCCAGCAAAGGGGGGGGGAGCAATCAGCCCCAGCATTTT.

This clone was counted once. The chain recombines TRBV30 with TRBJ1-5; D call uncertain. V dropped 5 bases and J dropped 6 bases, with 14 bases sitting between them. Germline V lookup: CDR1 GTSNPN, CDR2 SVGIG (reference sequence). The CDR3 covers 13 residues. For the CDR3, the DNA is TGTGCCTGGGGCAAGGGAGACCCTCAGCCCCAGCATTTT. It yields the protein CAWGKGDPQPQHF.

The V gene is TRBV7-9, the J gene TRBJ1-2, with D uncertain. Germline assignment: CDR1 SEHNR and CDR2 FQNEAQ (reference sequence). Deletions cut 1 base from V and 5 bases from J, with 11 bases between. This CDR3 has 14 residues. CDR3 loop: CASSLGSGSYGYTF. The CDR3 DNA is TGTGCCAGCAGCTTAGGTTCGGGAAGTTATGGCTACACCTTC.

The chain uses TRBV4-2 and TRBJ2-5, with 8 bases aligning to TRBD2. The J segment lost 3 bases and the V segment lost 4 bases, leaving 1 base of the junction unmatched. The germline V gene has CDR1 LGHNA and CDR2 YNFKEQ. CDR3 size: 13 residues. The CDR3 DNA reads as TGTGCCAGCAGCCCGCGGGAGGAAGAGACCCAGTACTTC. This gives the protein CASSPREEETQYF.

The sample holds one count of this clone. V gene TRBV6-6 combines with J gene TRBJ1-5, with a possible D match to TRBD1 (6 bases). This CDR3 is built from 16 residues. Trimming took 8 bases from V and 8 from J, leaving 25 bases between them. Germline lookup yields CDR1 MNHNY and CDR2 SVGAGI (reference sequence). The chain's CDR3 is CASLQRGGATGEPQHF. In nucleotides, the CDR3 is TGTGCCAGCCTCCAAAGGGGGGGCGCGACTGGGGAGCCCCAGCATTTT.

The chain joins TRBV7-9 to TRBJ2-7; possible D gene TRBD1, 5 bases. Trimming stripped 3 bases from V and 7 bases from J, with 19 bases between. Germline V gene lookup returns CDR1 SEHNR and CDR2 FQNEAQ (reference sequence). This CDR3 has 15 amino acids. CDR3 loop: CASSFEMTAPREQYF. CDR3 bases: TGTGCCAGCAGCTTTGAAATGACAGCGCCTAGGGAGCAGTACTTC.

The rearrangement uses TRBV4-3 and TRBJ1-2, with TRBD1 as a possible D gene (6 bases). CDR3 size: 13 residues. Per germline, CDR1 LGHNA and CDR2 YSLEER. The ends were cut back, 4 bases at V and 8 bases at J, with 14 bases in the middle. The CDR3 here is CASSLGGAGGYTF. The CDR3 DNA reads TGCGCCAGCAGCCTCGGGGGGGCGGGAGGCTACACCTTC.

This chain connects TRBV9 to TRBJ2-7; 7 bases agree with TRBD1. The CDR3 totals 13 residues. Germline V gene sequence: CDR1 SGDLS, CDR2 YYNGEE. Germline trimming cut 4 bases from V and 4 bases from J; bases unmatched to any gene: 5. CDR3 residues: CASSIRTGYEQYF. The CDR3 region has the DNA TGTGCCAGCAGCATAAGGACAGGTTACGAGCAGTACTTC.

V and J are TRBV7-4 and TRBJ2-4, with D possibly being TRBD2 (5 bases). This CDR3 is 20 amino acids long. With 1 base removed from V and 1 base from J, the gap between germline ends came to 23 bases. CDR1 SGHVT and CDR2 SQSDAQ come from the germline V gene. CDR3 nucleotides: TGTGCCAGCAGCTTAGGGGCTCAGAGTACCCCCGGCGGGGCCAAAAACATTCAGTACTTC. Translating gives CASSLGAQSTPGGAKNIQYF.

The chain carries TRBV6-5 and TRBJ2-7, with unresolved D. V lost 5 bases to trimming and J lost 4 bases, with 18 bases between them. CDR1 MNHEY and CDR2 SVGAGI come from the germline V gene. The CDR3 is made up of 15 amino acids. The chain's CDR3 is CASSPSSMFGYEQYF. CDR3 DNA: TGTGCCAGCAGTCCGTCCTCCATGTTCGGGTACGAGCAGTACTTC.

This chain links TRBV19 with TRBJ2-1; weak D call: TRBD2 (6 bases). Germline-derived CDR1 and CDR2 are LNHDA and SQIVND (reference sequence). Trimming shortened V by 3 bases and J by 0 bases, and 18 bases separated the two germline ends. The CDR3 loop spans 18 amino acids. The CDR3 loop reads CASSILVARGSSYNEQFF. The DNA of the CDR3 is TGTGCCAGTAGTATTCTAGTAGCGCGGGGAAGCTCCTACAATGAGCAGTTCTTC.

The chain combines TRBV30 with TRBJ2-1, with 7 bases fitting TRBD2. V lost 0 bases to trimming and J lost 2 bases; unmatched junction nucleotides: 7. The CDR3 covers 16 residues. Germline values: CDR1 GTSNPN, CDR2 SVGIG (reference sequence). The CDR3, as DNA: TGTGCCTGGAGTGTGGGCCTAGCGGCCGCCTACAATGAGCAGTTCTTC. This gives the protein CAWSVGLAAAYNEQFF.

The genes are TRBV6-5 and TRBJ2-3, with 7 bases aligning to TRBD2. The CDR3 contains 15 residues. V was pared by 6 bases and J by 2 bases, with 8 bases of the junction left unmatched. Germline CDR1 is MNHEY and CDR2 is SVGAGI. The CDR3 nucleotides read TGTGCCAGCAGCCCGAGAGCGGGAAACACAGATACGCAGTATTTT. Translation gives CASSPRAGNTDTQYF.

This chain joins TRBV7-9 and TRBJ2-5; 7 bases are shared with TRBD1. The CDR3 runs to 13 residues. Germline V CDR1 and CDR2: SEHNR, FQNEAQ (reference sequence). V was clipped by 3 bases and J by 4 bases; unmatched bases: 2. DNA for the CDR3: TGTGCCAGCAGCTTGACAGGGACAGAGACCCAGTACTTC. Its protein product is CASSLTGTETQYF.